This is a list of T cell receptor beta chains from one sample in a study of blood T cells in healthy people across ages. TCRdb passed the 5' RACE reads through MiXCR, listing each CDR3 protein once. The sample carries some 930,000 distinct CDR3 sequences, approximately 32% recorded once. This sample was also put to use in a study of T cells of mothers and their children.

The sample was blood. The receptors here all came from a woman aged 35 to 49 in good health. Each CDR3 is given with its conserved first and last residue.

v_gene	j_gene	CDR3aa
TRBV4-2	TRBJ2-1	CASSQGSVNEQFF
TRBV25-1	TRBJ2-7	CASTTGPGEQYF
TRBV28	TRBJ2-3	CASRGTGTGRTDTQYF
TRBV20-1	TRBJ1-3	CSARDVRRWNTIYF
TRBV18	TRBJ2-7	CASSTGPTYEQYF
TRBV12-3/TRBV12-4	TRBJ2-5	CASSLGSGGQTQYF
TRBV6-5	TRBJ1-2	CASTPDRTSNYGYTF
TRBV19	TRBJ2-7	CASSAYDEQYF
TRBV28	TRBJ1-4	CASSPTGTGATNEKLFF
TRBV5-1	TRBJ2-1	CASSLEPGGGQFF
TRBV19	TRBJ2-7	CASSWLAGGSHYEQYF
TRBV7-2	TRBJ2-7	CASSFRPPTSGISYEQYF
TRBV6-2/TRBV6-3	TRBJ1-5	CASSYPGLRPEVNQPQHF
TRBV5-1	.	CASGFGRQRETQYF
TRBV4-3	TRBJ1-2	CASSQEIGDYGYTF
TRBV20-1	TRBJ1-5	CSARYGTANQPQHF
TRBV20-1	TRBJ2-4	CSARGDDAGAGKNIQYF
TRBV20-1	TRBJ1-5	CSARDNWDRGNNQPQHF
TRBV7-8	TRBJ2-1	CASSLAFRGSSYGEQFF
TRBV29-1	TRBJ2-5	CSVNRGGYQETQYF
TRBV11-3	TRBJ2-1	CASSSRTSGVSSYNEQFF
TRBV29-1	TRBJ2-1	CSVEARRASGSYNEQFF
TRBV24-1	TRBJ1-2	CATSAPEQGSYGYTF
TRBV18	TRBJ1-2	CASSPPKAGVRAYGYTF
TRBV7-6	TRBJ2-3	CASSPSYTGPTDTQYF
TRBV29-1	TRBJ2-4	CSVELLRVGVGKNIQYF
TRBV2	TRBJ2-7	CAGRGTGGKEQYF
TRBV30	TRBJ2-7	CVWSPDSYEQYF
TRBV12-3/TRBV12-4	TRBJ1-4	CASSRGTYEKLFF
TRBV10-3	TRBJ1-2	CAIREEGRRDGYTF
TRBV14	.	CASSQENYNEQYF
TRBV20-1	TRBJ2-7	CSARVAGGTYEQYF
TRBV4-3	TRBJ2-7	CASSRTQIDEQYF
TRBV6-5	TRBJ1-2	CASSRPGSKGAYGYTF
TRBV29-1	TRBJ2-4	CSVWTGGRDEQYF
TRBV27	TRBJ2-6	CASSNGVKLSGANVLTF
TRBV5-1	TRBJ2-6	CASSLRQISGANVLTF
TRBV12-3/TRBV12-4	TRBJ2-3	CASSERGGFWDTQYF
TRBV7-2	TRBJ1-5	CASSLVPRGSNQPQHF
TRBV30	TRBJ2-3	CAWSIASGSTDTQYF
TRBV20-1	TRBJ2-5	CSAVQGLQETQYF
TRBV29-1	TRBJ2-7	CSVGKGAGLGPARGEQYF
TRBV3-1	TRBJ2-3	CASSQEGAGMRGDTQYF
TRBV20-1	TRBJ2-1	CSAASGGAMNEQFF